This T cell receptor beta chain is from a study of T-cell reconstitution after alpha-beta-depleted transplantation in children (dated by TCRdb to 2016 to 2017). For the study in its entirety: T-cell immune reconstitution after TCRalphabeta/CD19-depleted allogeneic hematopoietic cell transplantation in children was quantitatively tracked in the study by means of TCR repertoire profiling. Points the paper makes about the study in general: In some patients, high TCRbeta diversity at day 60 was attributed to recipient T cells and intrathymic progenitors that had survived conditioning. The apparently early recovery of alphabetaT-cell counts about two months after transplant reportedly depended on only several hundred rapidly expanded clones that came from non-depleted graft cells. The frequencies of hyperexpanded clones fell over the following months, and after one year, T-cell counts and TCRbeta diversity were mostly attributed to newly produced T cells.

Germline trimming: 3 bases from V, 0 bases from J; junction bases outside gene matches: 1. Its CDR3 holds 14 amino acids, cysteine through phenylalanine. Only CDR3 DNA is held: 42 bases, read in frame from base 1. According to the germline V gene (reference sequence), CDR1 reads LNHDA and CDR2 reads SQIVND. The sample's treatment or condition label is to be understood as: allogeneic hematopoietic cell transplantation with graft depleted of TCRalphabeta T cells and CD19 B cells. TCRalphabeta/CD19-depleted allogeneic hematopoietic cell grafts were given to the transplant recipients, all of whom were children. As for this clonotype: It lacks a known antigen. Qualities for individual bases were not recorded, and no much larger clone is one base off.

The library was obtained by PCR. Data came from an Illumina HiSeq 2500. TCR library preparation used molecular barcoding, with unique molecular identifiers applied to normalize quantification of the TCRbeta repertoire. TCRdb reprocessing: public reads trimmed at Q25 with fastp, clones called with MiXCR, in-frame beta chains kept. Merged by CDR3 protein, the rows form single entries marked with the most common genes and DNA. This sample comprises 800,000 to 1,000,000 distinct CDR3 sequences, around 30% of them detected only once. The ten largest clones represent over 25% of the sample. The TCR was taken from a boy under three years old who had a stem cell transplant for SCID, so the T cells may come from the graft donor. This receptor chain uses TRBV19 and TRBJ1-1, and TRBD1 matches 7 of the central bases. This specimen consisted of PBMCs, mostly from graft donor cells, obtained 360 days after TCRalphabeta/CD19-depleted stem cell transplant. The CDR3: CASSMTGMNTEAFF. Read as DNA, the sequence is TGTGCCAGTAGTATGACAGGGATGAACACTGAAGCTTTCTTT.